This TCR beta chain was sequenced during a study of cytomegalovirus exposure and HLA in healthy donors. The overall study: A preliminary data release comprised roughly 80 million unique TCRs obtained from HLA-typed donors. The study's findings and limits: Segments of the TCR beta V type were, in most cases, productive about 87% or about 30% of the time in an earlier analysis. A missense variant in DCLRE1C was later tied to TCR beta V- and J-gene trimming.

As regards this clone: The antigen remains undetermined.

Both 60 Vbeta primers and 13 Jbeta primers went into the PCR. Sequencing used immunoSEQ multiplex PCR; TCRdb keeps in-frame clones, though not all of them. The data contain 70,000 to 100,000 clones, 65% of them singletons. CDR1 LNHNV and CDR2 YYDKDF come from the germline V gene (reference sequence). This CDR3 comprises 14 residues. Trimming cost V 5 bases and J 5 bases; bases outside gene matches: 7. Material for sequencing was PBMCs. The clonotype comes from a woman aged 50 to 60 in good health and CMV-seropositive. The chain recombines TRBV15 with TRBJ1-1, with 8 nucleotides matching TRBD1. Here the CDR3 DNA reads TGTGCCACCAGCGAGGACAGGGTTCTGACTGAAGCTTTCTTT. Its protein product is CATSEDRVLTEAFF.